This T cell receptor (beta chain) came from a study of cytomegalovirus exposure and HLA in healthy donors. Study results and limitations: 87-base-pair reads could not separate some V segments, including TRBV6-2 and TRBV6-3.

J lost 2 bases, V lost 5 bases, and 8 bases had no gene match. CDR3 length: 15 residues. Germline values: CDR1 LNHDA, CDR2 SQIVND (reference sequence). In this sample, this clone turned up once. Its target is not known. Vbeta (60) and Jbeta (13) primers were used in the PCR. TCRdb keeps only in-frame clones here, not all; method: immunoSEQ multiplex PCR. The sample lists 150,000 to 200,000 clones, over 70% seen once, with around 2.2% in the top ten. The V call is TRBV19, the J call TRBJ2-5; 7 nucleotides agree with TRBD1. The sequencing input was PBMCs. This TCR was recovered from a woman aged 18 to 35 in good health and CMV-seropositive. The CDR3 is CASSPNRGEQETQYF. DNA of the CDR3: TGTGCCAGTAGTCCCAACAGGGGTGAGCAAGAGACCCAGTACTTC.